This T cell receptor beta chain was observed in a study of OX40 agonist ivuxolimab in advanced cancers. Study outcomes and limitations: Clonal expansion from baseline to week 6 occurred in both CD4+ and CD8+ T cells. Patients who responded partially at 0.1-3.0 mg/kg showed clonal expansion ranking among the lowest.

Trimming stripped 6 bases from V and 7 bases from J, with 18 bases between. CDR1 and CDR2 (germline): SNHLY, FYNNEI. This CDR3 is built from 14 residues. This table comes from immunoSEQ multiplex PCR, and its TCRdb copy is limited to in-frame clones, with some not included. The table has approximately 91,000 clones, approximately 89% seen once. About this clone: Its antigen is still unknown.

The sample in question was CD4+ or CD8+ T cells sorted from blood, obtained in a trial of the OX40 agonist ivuxolimab. This chain uses TRBV2 with TRBJ1-2; a possible D gene is TRBD1 (6 bases). This TCR came from an adult with an advanced solid tumor such as melanoma, head and neck, liver or kidney cancer. CDR3 region: CASRGTRDKRGYTF. As DNA, the CDR3 is TGTGCCAGCAGGGGGACACGGGATAAGCGTGGCTACACCTTC.